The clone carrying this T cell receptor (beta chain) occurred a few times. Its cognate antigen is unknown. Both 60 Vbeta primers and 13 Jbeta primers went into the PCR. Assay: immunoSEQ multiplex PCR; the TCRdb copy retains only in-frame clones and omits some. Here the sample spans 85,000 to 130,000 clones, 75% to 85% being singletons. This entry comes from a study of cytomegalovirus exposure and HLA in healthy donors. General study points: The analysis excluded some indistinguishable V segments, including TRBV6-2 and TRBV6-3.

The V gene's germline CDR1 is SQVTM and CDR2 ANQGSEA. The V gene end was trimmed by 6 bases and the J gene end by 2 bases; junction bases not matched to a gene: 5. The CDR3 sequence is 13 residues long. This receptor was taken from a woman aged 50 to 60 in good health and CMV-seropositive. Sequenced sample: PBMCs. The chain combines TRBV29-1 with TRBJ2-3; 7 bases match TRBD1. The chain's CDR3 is CSVLGQNTDTQYF. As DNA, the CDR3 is TGCAGCGTACTGGGACAGAACACAGATACGCAGTATTTT.